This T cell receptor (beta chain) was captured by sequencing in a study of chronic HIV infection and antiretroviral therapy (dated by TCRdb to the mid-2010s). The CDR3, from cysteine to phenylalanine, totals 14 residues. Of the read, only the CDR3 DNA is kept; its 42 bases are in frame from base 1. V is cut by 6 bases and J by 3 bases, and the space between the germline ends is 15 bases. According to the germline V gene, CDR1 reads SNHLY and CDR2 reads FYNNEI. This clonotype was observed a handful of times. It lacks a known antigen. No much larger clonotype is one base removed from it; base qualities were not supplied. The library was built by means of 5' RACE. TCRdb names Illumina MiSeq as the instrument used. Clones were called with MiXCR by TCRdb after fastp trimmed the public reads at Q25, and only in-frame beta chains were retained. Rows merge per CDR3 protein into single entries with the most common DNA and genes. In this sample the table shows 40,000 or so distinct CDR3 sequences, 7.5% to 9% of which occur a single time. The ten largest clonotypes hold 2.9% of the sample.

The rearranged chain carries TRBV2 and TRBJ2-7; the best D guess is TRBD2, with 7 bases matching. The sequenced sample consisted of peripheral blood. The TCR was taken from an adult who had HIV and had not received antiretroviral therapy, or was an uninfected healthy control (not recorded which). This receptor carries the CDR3 CASRGPGGYYEQYF. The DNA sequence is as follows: TGTGCCAGCAGGGGGCCGGGGGGCTACTACGAGCAGTACTTC. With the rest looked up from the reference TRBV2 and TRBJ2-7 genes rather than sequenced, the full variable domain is EPEVTQTPSHQVTQMGQEVILRCVPISNHLYFYWYRQILGQKVEFLVSFYNNEISEKSEIFDDQFSVERPDGSNFTLKIRSTKLEDSAMYFCASRGPGGYYEQYFGPGTRLTVT.